The 26 T cell receptor beta chains presented below share a single source sample, sequenced in a study of tumor-infiltrating lymphocytes in primary liver carcinoma. With around 490 ng total RNA as template and a constant-region primer, TCR beta cDNA was made. Libraries of TCR beta came from three nested multiplex PCR rounds with slightly modified ARM-PCR. Researchers ran the first two PCR rounds for roughly 11 cycles each with TRBV1-TRBV30 forward primers and a C-beta reverse primer. TCRdb reanalysed the multiplex PCR reads using MiXCR and keeps one entry per CDR3 protein. This table has roughly 120,000 distinct CDR3 sequences, about two thirds appearing once. Between 20 and 30 mg of unsorted bulk tissue served as the source from which RNA and DNA were co-extracted. Sequenced sample: tumor-adjacent normal liver tissue. Source of these receptors: a woman aged 55-70 years with primary liver carcinoma and hepatitis B virus infection.

The chain uses TRBV4-1 and TRBJ2-1, with 9 bases aligning to TRBD2. The CDR3 is made up of 15 amino acids. CDR1 MGHRA and CDR2 YSYEKL come from the germline V gene. The CDR3 DNA reads TGCACCAACAGCCAAGGGACTAGCTGGGGAACGGAGCAGTTCTTC. Translating gives CTNSQGTSWGTEQFF.

This clonotype has ten or more counts. The V call is TRBV12-3 or TRBV12-4, the J call TRBJ1-5; D is uncertain. V was pared by 5 bases and J by 5 bases, with 7 bases between. The CDR3 totals 12 residues. CDR3 amino acids: CASSPQDQPQHF. The CDR3, as DNA: TGTGCCAGCAGTCCGCAGGATCAGCCCCAGCATTTT.

Of note for this clonotype: Mismatch with germline at one junction end may stem from a read error. V gene TRBV29-1 combines with J gene TRBJ1-5, with a tentative D call TRBD1 (5 bases). Germline V gene lookup returns CDR1 SQVTM and CDR2 ANQGSEA. This CDR3 has 15 amino acids. CDR3 sequence (DNA): TGCAGCGTGGCCATAGGGGTAGGTAGCAATGAGCCCCAGCATTTT. Amino acids: CSVAIGVGSNEPQHF.

V gene TRBV6-4 combines with J gene TRBJ2-3; 15 bases match TRBD2. Germline CDR1 is MRHNA and CDR2 is SNTAGT. The trim removed 6 bases at V and 2 bases at J, leaving 21 bases unmatched. This CDR3 comprises 22 residues. The CDR3 bases are TGTGCCAGCAGGGCCGCGGGACTAGCGGGAGGCCAACCACCACTTATCACAGATACGCAGTATTTT. The encoded protein is CASRAAGLAGGQPPLITDTQYF.

In regard to this clonotype: At one end the junction does not follow the germline gene, possibly because of a read error. V usage is TRBV12-3 or TRBV12-4 and J usage is TRBJ2-1; D possibly uses TRBD1 or TRBD2 (6 bases each). The CDR3 consists of 15 residues. The DNA of the CDR3 is TGTGCCAGCTCCCTTAGGGGGGCAGGGGCTGTTGAGGAGATCTTC. Encoded protein: CASSLRGAGAVEEIF.

On this clonotype: This may be a read error: a much more frequent sequence differs by one nucleotide. This chain joins TRBV5-1 and TRBJ2-3; D is uncertain. The CDR3 is 11 amino acids. Germline V gives CDR1 SGHRS, CDR2 YFSETQ. CDR3: CASSFADTRYF. The CDR3 nucleotides are TGCGCCAGCAGCTTCGCCGATACGCGGTATTTT.

The chain recombines TRBV20-1 with TRBJ1-1; 10 bases line up with TRBD1. The ends lost 4 bases at V and 4 bases at J; junction bases unmatched: 15. From germline, CDR1 is DFQATT and CDR2 SNEGSKA (reference sequence). The CDR3 loop spans 17 amino acids. CDR3 in amino acids: CSAIGGQGLGLGTEAFF. Written as DNA, the CDR3 is TGCAGTGCTATAGGGGGACAGGGGCTTGGCCTTGGCACTGAAGCTTTCTTT.

For this clonotype: One base away lies a much larger clone, so this may be a sequencing read error. The rearrangement uses TRBV7-9 and TRBJ1-2; perhaps TRBD1 as D (6 bases). The germline V gene has CDR1 SEHNR and CDR2 FQNEAQ (reference sequence). The CDR3 spans 15 residues. The CDR3 DNA follows: TGTGCCAGCAGCTTAGGGGGCAGGGGCAACTGTGGCTACACCTTC. Translated, it gives CASSLGGRGNCGYTF. The full variable domain, in which reference TRBV7-9 and TRBJ1-2 provide the parts outside the CDR3, is DTGVSQNPRHKITKRGQNVTFRCDPISEHNRLYWYRQTLGQGPEFLTYFQNEAQLEKSRLLSDRFSAERPKGSFSTLEIQRTEQGDSAMYLCASSLGGRGNCGYTFGSGTRLTVV.

For this clonotype: A much larger clonotype is one base distant, so this may be a read error. This chain uses TRBV30 with TRBJ2-4; 8 nucleotides align to TRBD1. This CDR3 region has 14 residues. Germline V gives CDR1 GTSNPN, CDR2 SVGIG (reference sequence). CDR3: CVWSQGTGENIQYF. The CDR3 nucleotides are TGTGTCTGGAGTCAAGGGACAGGTGAAAACATTCAGTACTTC.

Remarks on this clonotype: A much larger clone differs by one base, so this may be a read error. J is TRBJ1-5 and V is TRBV12-3 or TRBV12-4, with TRBD1 matching over 11 bases. The CDR3 runs 17 residues. V lost 3 bases to trimming and J lost 3 bases; unmatched junction nucleotides: 7. CDR3 in amino acids: CASSLDRGLKNNQPQHF. The CDR3 bases are TGTGCCAGCAGTTTGGACAGGGGGCTAAAGAACAATCAGCCCCAGCATTTT.

This clonotype appeared a few times. A read error may explain this, as a much larger clone is one base away. The rearrangement links TRBV5-1 to TRBJ2-7; D is ambiguous. The CDR3 runs to 13 residues. V shed 0 bases and J shed 4 bases, with 8 bases lying between them. CDR1 is SGHRS and CDR2 is YFSETQ in the germline V gene. CDR3: CASSLGHGYEQYF. The CDR3 DNA sequence: TGCGCCAGCAGCTTGGGACATGGGTACGAGCAGTACTTC.

This chain connects TRBV29-1 to TRBJ2-1, with 7 bases identical to TRBD2. The trim removed 3 bases at V and 0 bases at J, leaving 11 bases unmatched. CDR1 is SQVTM and CDR2 is ANQGSEA in the germline V gene. This CDR3 has 17 residues. The CDR3 loop is CSVDGVGREGSYNEQFF. DNA of the CDR3: TGCAGCGTTGACGGGGTCGGCAGGGAGGGCTCCTACAATGAGCAGTTCTTC.

The V call is TRBV20-1, the J call TRBJ2-5; D is possibly TRBD2 (6 bases). The CDR3 extends over 12 amino acids. Germline values: CDR1 DFQATT, CDR2 SNEGSKA (reference sequence). Trimming stripped 8 bases from V and 2 bases from J, with 12 bases between. CDR3 DNA: TGCAGTACTATGCGGGGACAAGAGACCCAGTACTTC. Translated: CSTMRGQETQYF.

Comments on this clonotype: A much larger clone differs from this one at a single base, so this may be a read error. The CDR3 DNA sequence: TGTACCAGCAGAAGGACAGAGAACGCTGAAGCTTTCTTT. It codes for CTSRRTENAEAFF. The V and J genes are TRBV12-3 or TRBV12-4 and TRBJ1-1, with D possibly matching TRBD1 (6 bases). The CDR3 spans 13 residues.

This clonotype was observed many times. This CDR3 reads CASSPLSGSEQYF. The CDR3 DNA reads as TGCGCCAGCAGCCCCCTGTCGGGGAGCGAGCAGTACTTC. The V and J genes are TRBV5-1 and TRBJ2-7, with D perhaps matching TRBD2 (5 bases). This CDR3 is 13 amino acids long. V was cut by 4 bases and J by 6 bases, with 14 bases left in between. Germline V lookup: CDR1 SGHRS, CDR2 YFSETQ.

The V gene is TRBV28, the J gene TRBJ2-5, with 15 bases matching TRBD2. The CDR3 is made up of 15 amino acids. The germline CDR1 and CDR2 sequences are MDHEN and SYDVKM. J was trimmed by 5 bases and V by 6 bases; bases with no gene match: 4. CDR3 sequence (DNA): TGTGCCAGCAGCCGCGGACTAGCGGGGGGGGAGACCCAGTACTTC. As protein: CASSRGLAGGETQYF.

Turning to this clonotype: Without the conserved terminal phenylalanine or tryptophan, this CDR3 likely stems from a read error. The chain couples TRBV11-2 to TRBJ1-1; D not certain. The germline V gene encodes CDR1 SGHAT and CDR2 FQNNGV. This CDR3 comprises 14 residues. CDR3 DNA: TGTGTCAACAGCTTAGTGGTATTGGGAACTGAAGCTTTCTGT. As protein: CVNSLVVLGTEAFC.

Notes on this clonotype: One end of the junction is discordant with germline, which a read error may explain. This chain uses TRBV4-1 with TRBJ2-7, with 13 bases aligning to TRBD2. Germline loops: CDR1 MGHRA, CDR2 YSYEKL. The CDR3 runs to 15 residues. This CDR3 reads CASCHVTSGRAWQYF. Written as DNA, the CDR3 is TGCGCCAGCTGCCATGTTACTAGCGGGAGGGCGTGGCAGTACTTC.

This clonotype was detected many times. This CDR3 reads CASSLTRSGSPLDNEQFF. In DNA, the CDR3 is TGCGCCAGCAGCTTGACTCGGAGCGGGAGCCCCCTAGACAATGAGCAGTTCTTC. The rearrangement joins TRBV5-1 to TRBJ2-1, with 8 bases identical to TRBD2. This CDR3 has 18 residues. Trimming at V came to 1 base and at J to 5 bases, leaving 14 bases not matched to a gene. Per the germline V gene, CDR1 is SGHRS and CDR2 is YFSETQ.

Concerning this clonotype: A much larger clone lies one base from this, so it may be a read error. The chain links TRBV21-1 to TRBJ1-1; the D segment call TRBD1 is taken from the table without a DNA check. TRBV21-1 is assigned pseudogene status. This CDR3 is 14 amino acids long. The CDR3 DNA reads as TGTGCCAGCAAGGGACAACCCATGAACACTGAAGCTTTCTTT. Its translation is CASKGQPMNTEAFF.

At least ten counts were recorded for this clonotype. The chain has TRBV4-1 and TRBJ1-6; no clear D gene. Germline CDR1 is MGHRA and CDR2 is YSYEKL. Trimming pared 3 bases from V and 10 bases from J, leaving 13 bases between. CDR3 size: 14 residues. The DNA for the CDR3 is TGCGCCAGCAGCCAGGTGGACCAAGGCTCACCCCTCCACTTT. Amino acid sequence: CASSQVDQGSPLHF.

The chain carries TRBV29-1 and TRBJ1-2; 7 nucleotides agree with TRBD1. The trim removed 6 bases at V and 0 bases at J, leaving 7 bases unmatched. CDR1 is SQVTM and CDR2 is ANQGSEA in the germline V gene. This CDR3 has 14 amino acids. The CDR3 DNA reads TGCAGCGTCGGTGACAGGGCGGCTAACTATGGCTACACCTTC. It is translated as CSVGDRAANYGYTF.

A note on this clonotype: A junction boundary mismatches the germline segment, possibly from a read error. This chain connects TRBV30 to TRBJ2-5, with 7 positions matching TRBD1. There are 16 residues in the CDR3. Germline CDR1 is GTSNPN and CDR2 is SVGIG (reference sequence). Written as DNA, the CDR3 is TGTGCCTGGAGACGGGGACAGTCTCCTATCCAAGAGACCCTGTGCTTC. Protein product: CAWRRGQSPIQETLCF.

A remark on this clonotype: At one end the junction does not follow the germline gene, possibly because of a read error. The chain links TRBV5-1 to TRBJ2-1; tentative D call: TRBD2 (5 bases). Germline V CDR1 and CDR2: SGHRS, YFSETQ. This CDR3 is built from 17 residues. Here the CDR3 reads CPSSGRRSSSPFNEQFF. CDR3 in DNA: TGCCCCAGCAGCGGCCGGAGGTCTAGCTCTCCTTTTAATGAGCAGTTCTTC.

In regard to this clonotype: A read error is possible here, since a much larger clone lies one base away. J is TRBJ2-3 and V is TRBV28; D may be TRBD2 (5 bases). Germline V lookup: CDR1 MDHEN, CDR2 SYDVKM. The CDR3 extends over 15 amino acids. Trimming removed 5 bases from V and 1 base from J, with 13 bases in between. Here the CDR3 reads CASSRDRGGTDTQYF. The CDR3 DNA is TGTGCCAGCAGTCGAGATCGGGGAGGCACAGATACGCAGTATTTT.

This clonotype occurred once. This CDR3 is missing its conserved last phenylalanine or tryptophan, likely due to a read error. The V gene is TRBV11-3, the J gene TRBJ2-5; 9 bases are shared with TRBD1. Germline V gives CDR1 SGHNT, CDR2 YENEEA. The CDR3 spans 17 residues. The CDR3 DNA reads as TGTGCCAGTAGCTTAGAGTTGGCGACAGGGGGCCAAGAGACCCAGTACTAC. It translates to CASSLELATGGQETQYY.